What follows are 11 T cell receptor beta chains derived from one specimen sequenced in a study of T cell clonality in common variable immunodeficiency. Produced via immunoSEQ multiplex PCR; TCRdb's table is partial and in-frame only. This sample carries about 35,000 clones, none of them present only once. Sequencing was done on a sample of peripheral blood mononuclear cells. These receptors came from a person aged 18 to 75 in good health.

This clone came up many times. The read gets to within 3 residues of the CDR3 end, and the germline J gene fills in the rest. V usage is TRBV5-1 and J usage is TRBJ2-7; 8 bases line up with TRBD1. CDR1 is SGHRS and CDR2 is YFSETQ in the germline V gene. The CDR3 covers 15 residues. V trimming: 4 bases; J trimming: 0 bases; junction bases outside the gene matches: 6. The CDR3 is CASSPDRGYSYEQYF. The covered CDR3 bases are TGCGCCAGCAGCCCCGACAGGGGATACTCCTACGAG.

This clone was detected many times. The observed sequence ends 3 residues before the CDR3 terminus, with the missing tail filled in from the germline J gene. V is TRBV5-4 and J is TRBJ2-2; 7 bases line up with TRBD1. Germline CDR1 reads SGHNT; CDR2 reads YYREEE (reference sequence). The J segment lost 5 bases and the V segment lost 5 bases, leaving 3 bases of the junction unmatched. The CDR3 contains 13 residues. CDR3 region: CASRKQGTGELFF. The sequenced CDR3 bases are TGTGCCAGCAGGAAACAGGGGACCGGGGAG.

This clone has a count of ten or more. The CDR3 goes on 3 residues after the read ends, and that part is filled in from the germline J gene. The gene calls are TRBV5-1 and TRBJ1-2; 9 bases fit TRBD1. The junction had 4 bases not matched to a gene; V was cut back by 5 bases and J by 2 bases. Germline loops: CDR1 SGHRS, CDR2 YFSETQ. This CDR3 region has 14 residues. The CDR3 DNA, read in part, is TGCGCCAGCAGTCGGGACAGGGTGAACTATGGC. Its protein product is CASSRDRVNYG. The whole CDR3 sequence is CASSRDRVNYGYTF.

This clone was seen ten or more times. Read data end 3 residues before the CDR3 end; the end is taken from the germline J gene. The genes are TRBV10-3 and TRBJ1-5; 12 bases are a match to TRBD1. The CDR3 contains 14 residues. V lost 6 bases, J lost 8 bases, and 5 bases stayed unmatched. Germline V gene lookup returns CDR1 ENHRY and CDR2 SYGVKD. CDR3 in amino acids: CAIRGQGAREPQHF. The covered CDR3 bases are TGTGCCATCAGGGGACAGGGGGCGAGGGAGCCC.

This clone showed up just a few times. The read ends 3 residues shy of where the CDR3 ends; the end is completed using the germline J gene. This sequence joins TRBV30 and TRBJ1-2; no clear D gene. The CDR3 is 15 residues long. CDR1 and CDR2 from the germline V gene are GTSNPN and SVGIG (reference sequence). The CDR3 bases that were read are TGTGCCTGGAGTCCCCGGCGGACTAGCTACAATGAC. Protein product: CAWSPRRTSYND. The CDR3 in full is CAWSPRRTSYNDYTF.

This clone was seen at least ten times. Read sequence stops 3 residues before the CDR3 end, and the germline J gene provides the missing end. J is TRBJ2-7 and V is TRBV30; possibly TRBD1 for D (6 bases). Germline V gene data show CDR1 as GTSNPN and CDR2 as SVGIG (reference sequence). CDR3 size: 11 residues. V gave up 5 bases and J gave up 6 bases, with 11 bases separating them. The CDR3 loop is CAWGQGSEQYF. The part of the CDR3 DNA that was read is TGTGCCTGGGGCCAGGGGTCCGAG.

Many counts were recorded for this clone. This chain's CDR3 is CASSEQGLPYNEQFF. The sequenced part of the CDR3 DNA is TGTGCCAGCAGTGAACAGGGGTTACCCTACAATGAG. The rearrangement joins TRBV6-1 to TRBJ2-1; D possibly corresponds to TRBD1 (6 bases). The CDR3 end falls 3 residues outside the read, so it is completed with the germline J gene. The CDR3 is 15 residues long. Germline V gene sequence: CDR1 MNHNS, CDR2 SASEGT. V dropped 2 bases and J dropped 2 bases, with 10 bases sitting between them.

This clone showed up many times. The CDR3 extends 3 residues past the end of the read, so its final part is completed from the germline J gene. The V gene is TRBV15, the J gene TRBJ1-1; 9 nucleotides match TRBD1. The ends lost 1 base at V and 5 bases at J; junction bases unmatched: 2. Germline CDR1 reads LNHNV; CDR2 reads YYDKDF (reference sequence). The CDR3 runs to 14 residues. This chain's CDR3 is CATSRGQGGTEAFF. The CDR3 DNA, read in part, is TGTGCCACCAGCAGAGGACAGGGGGGAACTGAA.

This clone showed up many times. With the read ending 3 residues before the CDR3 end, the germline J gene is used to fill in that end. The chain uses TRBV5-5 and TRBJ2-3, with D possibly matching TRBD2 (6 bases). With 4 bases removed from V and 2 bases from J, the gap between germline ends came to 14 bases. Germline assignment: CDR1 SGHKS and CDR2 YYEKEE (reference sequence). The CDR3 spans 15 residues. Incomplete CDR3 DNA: TGTGCCAGCAGCCCCAGATGGCGGGACACAGATACG. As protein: CASSPRWRDTDT. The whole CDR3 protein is CASSPRWRDTDTQYF.

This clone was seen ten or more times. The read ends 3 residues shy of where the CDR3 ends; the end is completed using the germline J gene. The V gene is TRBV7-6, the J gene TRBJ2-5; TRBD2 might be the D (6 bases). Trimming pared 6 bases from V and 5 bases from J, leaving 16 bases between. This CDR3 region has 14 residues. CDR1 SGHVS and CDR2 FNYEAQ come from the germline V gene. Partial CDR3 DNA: TGTGCCAGCAGTTCCGGGGAGGTCCGGGAGACC. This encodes CASSSGEVRET. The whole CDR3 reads CASSSGEVRETQYF.

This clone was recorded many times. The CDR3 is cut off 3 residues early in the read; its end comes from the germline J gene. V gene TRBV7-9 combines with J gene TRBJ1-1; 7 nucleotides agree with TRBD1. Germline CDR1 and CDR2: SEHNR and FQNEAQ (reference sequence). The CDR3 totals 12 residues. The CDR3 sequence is CASSFSDREAFF. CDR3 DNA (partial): TGTGCCAGCAGCTTCTCGGACAGGGAA.